These 19 T cell receptor beta chains were sequenced from one sample in a study of response to subunit inactivated influenza vaccine. TCRdb ran MiXCR on the RT-PCR reads and lists one entry per CDR3 protein. This sample has about 520,000 distinct CDR3 sequences; 25% occur once, and the top ten carry about 1.9%. This sample comprised CD4+ T cells sorted from PBMCs, obtained about 5 days after vaccination. These receptors were collected from a man aged 45-60 years who received an inactivated influenza vaccine.

This clonotype was detected a few times. The chain combines TRBV15 with TRBJ2-7; D perhaps matches TRBD2 (6 bases). V lost 1 base and J 4 bases, leaving 11 bases between the germline ends. This CDR3 has 14 amino acids. Germline V CDR1 and CDR2: LNHNV, YYDKDF (reference sequence). The CDR3 loop is CATSRGGTYYEQYF. In DNA, the CDR3 is TGTGCCACCAGCAGAGGAGGGACTTATTACGAGCAGTACTTC.

In this sample, this clonotype turned up a few times. The chain joins TRBV20-1 to TRBJ1-2; TRBD1 agrees at 7 bases. From germline, CDR1 is DFQATT and CDR2 SNEGSKA (reference sequence). V lost 2 bases and J lost 3; bases outside the gene matches: 6. This CDR3 is 14 amino acids long. CDR3 nucleotides: TGCAGTGCTAGACGTCAAACAGGGGACTATGGCTACACCTTC. Translating it yields CSARRQTGDYGYTF.

Worth noting for this clonotype: An end of the junction differs from the germline gene, which may be a read error. The V and J genes are TRBV20-1 and TRBJ2-1, with 11 bases that match TRBD2. Germline V lookup: CDR1 DFQATT, CDR2 SNEGSKA (reference sequence). The CDR3 has 17 amino acids. The CDR3 DNA reads TGCTGTGCTAGAAGAATTCCGGGACTAGCGGTTTATGTTGAGCAGTTCTTC. It translates to CCARRIPGLAVYVEQFF.

This clonotype was detected ten times or more. The chain employs TRBV6-1 and TRBJ1-1, with D unclear. Per germline, CDR1 MNHNS and CDR2 SASEGT. V lost 6 bases and J 4 bases, leaving 15 bases between the germline ends. This CDR3 spans 14 amino acids. The CDR3 nucleotides read TGTGCCAGCAGCACCGGGTCCCGGGGCACTGAAGCTTTCTTT. Protein: CASSTGSRGTEAFF.

This clonotype has more than one count but fewer than ten. V and J are TRBV29-1 and TRBJ1-1; the D is unclear. The CDR3 consists of 13 residues. Germline assignment: CDR1 SQVTM and CDR2 ANQGSEA. V dropped 1 base and J dropped 1 base, with 7 bases sitting between them. DNA of the CDR3: TGCAGCGTTGAAGGGGCGGAGAACACTGAAGCTTTCTTT. It specifies CSVEGAENTEAFF.

This chain links TRBV4-2 with TRBJ2-1; D is ambiguous. This CDR3 is built from 15 residues. Per germline, CDR1 LGHNA and CDR2 YNFKEQ. With 1 base removed from V and 15 bases from J, the gap between germline ends came to 22 bases. This CDR3 reads CASSQGEGPPELGFF. The CDR3 DNA reads as TGTGCCAGCAGCCAAGGGGAAGGGCCCCCGGAGTTAGGGTTCTTC.

V and J are TRBV12-3 or TRBV12-4 and TRBJ2-7; 9 bases match TRBD1. The V gene end was trimmed by 6 bases and the J gene end by 2 bases; junction bases not matched to a gene: 5. The length of the CDR3 is 14 residues. CDR3 region: CASRLRQGAYEQYF. The CDR3 nucleotides read TGTGCCAGCAGGCTCAGACAGGGGGCCTACGAGCAGTACTTC.

The rearrangement uses TRBV5-6 and TRBJ2-7, with TRBD2 identical over 9 bases. The CDR3 has 15 amino acids. Trimming removed 2 bases from V and 3 bases from J; junction bases left unmatched: 6. Germline assignment: CDR1 SGHDT and CDR2 YYEEEE. This chain's CDR3 is CASSFGASGNYEQYF. CDR3 sequence (DNA): TGTGCCAGCAGCTTCGGGGCTAGCGGGAACTACGAGCAGTACTTC.

This chain uses TRBV7-2 with TRBJ2-5; D call uncertain. V lost 4 bases to trimming and J lost 7 bases, with 7 bases between them. Germline V gives CDR1 SGHTA, CDR2 FQGNSA. The CDR3 contains 11 residues. The chain's CDR3 is CASSSPGTQYF. The CDR3 region has the DNA TGTGCCAGCAGCTCTCCCGGGACCCAGTACTTC.

This clonotype came up a few times. This chain joins TRBV7-2 and TRBJ1-5, with D unclear. The CDR3 contains 13 residues. V was shortened by 1 base and J by 9 bases, with 10 bases between the two germline ends. Germline V lookup: CDR1 SGHTA, CDR2 FQGNSA. This chain's CDR3 is CASSLDQLGPQHF. CDR3 coding DNA: TGTGCCAGCAGCTTAGATCAGTTGGGGCCCCAGCATTTT.

The chain joins TRBV20-1 to TRBJ1-1; 9 bases align to TRBD1. V was clipped by 5 bases and J by 5 bases; unmatched bases: 9. The germline V gene has CDR1 DFQATT and CDR2 SNEGSKA (reference sequence). This CDR3 region has 14 residues. The CDR3 nucleotides are TGCAGTGCTTCACAGGGGGCGCGGAGTACTGAAGCTTTCTTT. It encodes CSASQGARSTEAFF.

The V gene is TRBV12-3 or TRBV12-4, the J gene TRBJ2-7, with D unresolved. Trimming cost V 5 bases and J 2 bases, with 13 bases left between them. The CDR3 runs to 14 residues. The CDR3 spells CASSPDGITYEQYF. For the CDR3, the DNA is TGTGCCAGCAGTCCCGACGGCATTACCTACGAGCAGTACTTC.

This clonotype was seen ten or more times. The chain is built from TRBV4-3 and TRBJ1-2, with D possibly matching TRBD1 (5 bases). Per the germline V gene, CDR1 is LGHNA and CDR2 is YSLEER. The CDR3 consists of 14 residues. Trimming took off 0 bases at V and 6 bases at J, with 11 bases between the two ends. CDR3: CASSQDHRSNGYTF. The CDR3 DNA reads as TGCGCCAGCAGCCAAGATCACAGGTCTAATGGCTACACCTTC.

This clonotype has a handful of counts. V gene TRBV11-2 combines with J gene TRBJ2-2, with D hard to call. Germline CDR1 and CDR2: SGHAT and FQNNGV. The CDR3 is made up of 15 amino acids. V gave up 0 bases and J gave up 4 bases, with 9 bases separating them. Here the CDR3 reads CASSLETVGTGELFF. The CDR3 DNA follows: TGTGCCAGCAGCTTAGAGACTGTCGGCACCGGGGAGCTGTTTTTT.

This clonotype was counted between two and nine times. The rearrangement links TRBV7-2 to TRBJ2-3; perhaps D is TRBD1 or TRBD2 (5 bases each). This CDR3 region has 14 residues. Trimming pared 2 bases from V and 4 bases from J, leaving 10 bases between. CDR1 SGHTA and CDR2 FQGNSA come from the germline V gene. Here the CDR3 reads CASSLRDPPDTQYF. CDR3 DNA sequence: TGTGCCAGCAGCTTAAGGGACCCACCAGATACGCAGTATTTT. Looking up the rest from reference TRBV7-2 and TRBJ2-3 gives the full variable domain: GAGVSQSPSNKVTEKGKDVELRCDPISGHTALYWYRQSLGQGLEFLIYFQGNSAPDKSGLPSDRFSAERTGGSVSTLTIQRTQQEDSAVYLCASSLRDPPDTQYFGPGTRLTVL.

The CDR3 nucleotides are TGTGCCAGCACCAGGGCAGGGGGTTATCAGCCCCAGCATTTT. The encoded protein is CASTRAGGYQPQHF. The chain employs TRBV12-3 or TRBV12-4 and TRBJ1-5; 7 bases line up with TRBD1. This CDR3 has 14 residues. J gave up 5 bases and V 7 bases, and 8 bases lay outside the gene matches.

This clonotype was seen a handful of times. The V call is TRBV5-1, the J call TRBJ2-6; D is uncertain. Looked up from germline, CDR1 is SGHRS and CDR2 is YFSETQ. The V end was cut by 4 bases, the J end by 1 base, with 9 bases between. The CDR3 covers 15 residues. The CDR3 here is CASSPPESGANVLTF. DNA for the CDR3: TGCGCCAGCAGCCCGCCAGAATCTGGGGCCAACGTCCTGACTTTC.

This chain links TRBV5-1 with TRBJ2-1, with 10 positions matching TRBD2. CDR1 and CDR2 (germline): SGHRS, YFSETQ. V was clipped by 4 bases and J by 1 base; unmatched bases: 8. This CDR3 comprises 17 residues. CDR3 sequence reads: CASSQGGLAASYNEQFF. DNA for the CDR3: TGCGCCAGCAGCCAAGGAGGACTAGCGGCTTCCTACAATGAGCAGTTCTTC.

The chain employs TRBV6-1 and TRBJ2-2; 9 nucleotides agree with TRBD1. The junction had 8 bases not matched to a gene; V was cut back by 5 bases and J by 7 bases. The germline V gene encodes CDR1 MNHNS and CDR2 SASEGT. The CDR3 spans 15 residues. CDR3 region: CASSQPNRGHGELFF. The CDR3 nucleotides are TGTGCCAGCAGTCAACCAAACAGGGGGCACGGGGAGCTGTTTTTT.